This T cell receptor beta chain was recovered during a study of spatial heterogeneity in lung cancer. For the study at large: Alpha-chain sequences were detected in numbers that were consistently lower than beta-chain sequences.

In the library, each TCR cDNA molecule bore its own unique molecular identifier. TCRdb itself ran the 5' RACE reads through MiXCR, one entry per CDR3 protein. Seen here are 4,000 to 5,500 distinct CDR3 sequences, 15% to 20% observed once, and the top ten hold around 20%. Time point specified: sample taken at primary tumor resection. Tumor, nontumor lung or frozen PBMC supplied whole RNA, sequenced without sorting. The 60 to 80 donors had untreated early-stage non-small cell lung cancer. The CDR3 length is 15 residues. V lost 6 bases and J lost 7; bases outside the gene matches: 9. The germline V gene encodes CDR1 MDHEN and CDR2 SYDVKM. Many counts were recorded for this clonotype.

V and J are TRBV28 and TRBJ2-1; 10 bases map to TRBD2. This receptor was identified in a male donor with early-stage non-small cell lung cancer. The source was normal lung tissue next to the tumor, collected at surgery. This chain's CDR3 is CASSPASGSRNEQFF. The CDR3 nucleotides read TGTGCCAGCAGCCCGGCTAGCGGGAGTAGAAATGAGCAGTTCTTC.